This is a list of T cell receptor beta chains from one sample in a study of CD8+ T cells in alopecia areata. Sequenced by immunoSEQ multiplex PCR; TCRdb stores in-frame clones only, minus some. The table shows roughly 210,000 clones, with approximately 40% occurring only once. The source material was CD4+ T cells sorted from blood, sampled at approximately week 37, from a patient treated with tofacitinib. The receptors here all came from a human donor with alopecia areata. CDR3s include the opening cysteine and the closing phenylalanine or tryptophan. The D gene is left open where the match is weak.

len	v_gene	j_gene	d_gene	CDR3aa
13	TRBV29-1	TRBJ2-3	TRBD1	CSVSTGGTDTQYF
15	TRBV7-2	TRBJ2-7	TRBD1	CASSREGQGRGEQYF
15	TRBV5-4	TRBJ2-5	TRBD2	CASSFSGPQGETQYF
13	TRBV29-1	TRBJ1-1	-	CSVEDRWNTEAFF
16	TRBV6-5	TRBJ2-7	TRBD1	CASSYSMGTGHYEQYF
14	TRBV28	TRBJ2-2	-	CASSFHKWSGELFF
14	TRBV18	TRBJ2-6	-	CASSPGFGANVLTF
13	TRBV14	TRBJ1-4	-	CASRRGLGEKLFF
13	TRBV15	TRBJ2-1	-	CATSSRVDNEQFF
16	TRBV5-1	TRBJ2-7	-	CASSPAWDRNDAEQYF
12	TRBV9	TRBJ2-3	-	CASSVATDTQYF
14	TRBV6-6	TRBJ2-5	TRBD2	CASSFSSGRETQYF
14	TRBV4-2	TRBJ2-2	-	CASSQGNRAGELFF
16	TRBV28	TRBJ2-1	-	CASRVGGSQGYNEQFF
12	TRBV30	TRBJ1-2	-	CASTTAAGGYTF
13	TRBV5-4	TRBJ2-5	-	CASSLVQQETQYF
15	TRBV5-1	TRBJ2-5	-	CASSDPGGLQETQYF
14	TRBV7-9	TRBJ1-1	-	CASSLEGGNTEAFF
9	TRBV30	TRBJ2-1	-	CAWKQEQFF
15	TRBV2	TRBJ2-3	TRBD1	CASRETTGYPDTQYF
12	TRBV2	TRBJ2-3	-	CASSVSRDTQYF
11	TRBV20-1	TRBJ2-4	-	CSARDRDIQYF
14	TRBV29-1	TRBJ1-2	TRBD1	CSVEGQGPNYGYTF
15	TRBV2	TRBJ2-7	-	CASSLDTSSSYEQYF
14	TRBV6-5	TRBJ2-2	-	CASLESGATGELFF
13	TRBV19	TRBJ1-5	-	CASSIFGDGSQHF
15	TRBV4-2	TRBJ2-5	-	CASSSGKSPEETQYF
13	TRBV7-3	TRBJ2-1	-	CASGKALGNEQFF
14	TRBV7-9	TRBJ1-1	-	CASSLPGRYTEAFF
13	TRBV7-2	TRBJ1-2	-	CASSLDRWNGYTF
14	TRBV9	TRBJ2-1	TRBD2	CASSVGGLANEQFF
11	TRBV9	TRBJ2-1	-	CASSAKNEQFF
14	TRBV28	TRBJ2-7	TRBD2	CASSLAGGRDEQYF
13	TRBV7-2	TRBJ2-1	TRBD2	CASSWTSRDEQFF
18	TRBV5-1	TRBJ2-2	-	CASSLSAATGLLGGELFF
16	TRBV7-8	TRBJ2-1	TRBD2	CASSQIPGLAGYEQFF
12	TRBV29-1	TRBJ1-2	-	CSVRSGQDGYTF
13	TRBV29-1	TRBJ2-5	TRBD1	CSAPTGGGETQYF
12	TRBV14	TRBJ2-5	-	CASSQITGTQYF
17	TRBV19	TRBJ2-7	-	CASSIGKLDGRPYEQYF
13	TRBV29-1	TRBJ2-1	-	CSVVGFSSFEQFF
13	TRBV7-2	TRBJ2-5	-	CASSLGYLETQYF
15	TRBV7-9	TRBJ2-5	TRBD1	CASSGRGLRQETQYF
11	TRBV6-1	TRBJ2-7	-	CASSERWRQYF
13	TRBV5-1	TRBJ1-1	-	CASSSNIGTEAFF
12	TRBV29-1	TRBJ2-7	-	CSVEESPYEQYF
14	TRBV5-1	TRBJ2-6	-	CASSLTAGANVLTF
15	TRBV7-3	TRBJ2-3	TRBD2	CASSSLAGVTDTQYF
14	TRBV27	TRBJ2-5	TRBD2	CASGGSGSGETQYF
15	TRBV4-2	TRBJ2-3	-	CASSPLGGGTDTQYF
14	TRBV5-1	TRBJ2-5	-	CASSSGQLQETQYF
13	TRBV30	TRBJ1-5	TRBD1	CAWRDRVDQPQHF
14	TRBV7-2	TRBJ2-2	-	CASSQGAPMGELFF
14	TRBV2	TRBJ1-5	-	CASSVGPQNQPQHF
12	TRBV15	TRBJ2-1	-	CATSTGYNEQFF
14	TRBV28	TRBJ2-3	-	CASSPQGSLNTQYF
13	TRBV7-3	TRBJ2-3	-	CASSLAQGQTQYF
11	TRBV14	TRBJ2-3	-	CASSQPDTQYF
13	TRBV7-2	TRBJ1-5	-	CASSLQVSRPQHF
15	TRBV29-1	TRBJ2-1	-	CSVEPPSGWNNEQFF